This T cell receptor (beta chain) was retrieved from a study of blood T cell repertoires in COVID-19. Study details: The origin of the acute and convalescent COVID-19 samples was the United States, Italy and Spain. PBMCs, B-cell-depleted T cells, or T cells provided the cDNA or gDNA that made up the material.

Per the original data handling: From reference gene primer amplification, estimates of nucleated cell counts were derived. Sequenced by immunoSEQ multiplex PCR; TCRdb stores in-frame clones only, minus some. V, J and clone size were drawn from that table, and D and trimming were deduced from the DNA. Altogether over 50,000 clones are present, approximately 91% being singletons, with the ten largest covering roughly 4%. Sequences were obtained from peripheral blood. This TCR was sampled from a man between 50 and 59 years old with active COVID-19.

This CDR3 is CASSSGLGRMNTEAFF. The CDR3, as DNA: TGTGCCAGCTCATCGGGACTCGGGAGGATGAACACTGAAGCTTTCTTT. The gene calls are TRBV18 and TRBJ1-1, with a weak D call TRBD1 (5 bases). V lost 5 bases to trimming and J lost 0 bases, with 16 bases between them. The CDR3 extends over 16 amino acids. Germline-derived CDR1 and CDR2 are KGHSH and LQKENI.